These 12 T cell receptor beta chains share one sample of origin, sequenced in a study of blood T cells in healthy people across ages. Primers used in a second PCR of roughly 6 to 11 cycles were a sample-barcoded 5' primer and a J-beta primer mix. TCRdb re-called the 5' RACE reads with MiXCR, one entry per CDR3 protein. The sample records roughly 800,000 distinct CDR3 sequences, about 25% being singletons. This same sample was also taken into another study, of T cells of mothers and their children.

What was sequenced was blood. The origin of the receptors is a boy aged 5-17 years in good health.

This chain uses TRBV2 with TRBJ2-2; D gene uncertain. V was shortened by 8 bases and J by 3 bases, with 7 bases between the two germline ends. Germline assignment: CDR1 SNHLY and CDR2 FYNNEI. The CDR3 consists of 12 residues. CDR3 nucleotide sequence: TGTGCCAGCGTTGGCGACACCGGGGAGCTGTTTTTT. Protein sequence: CASVGDTGELFF.

The chain joins TRBV28 to TRBJ2-1; 7 positions agree with TRBD2. Germline V CDR1 and CDR2: MDHEN, SYDVKM. With V trimmed by 3 bases and J by 5 bases, 16 bases remained unmatched. The CDR3 runs to 18 residues. This CDR3 is CASSFDAGELTVHNEQFF. The CDR3 nucleotides read TGTGCCAGCAGTTTTGACGCGGGAGAACTCACGGTCCACAATGAGCAGTTCTTC.

V and J are TRBV20-1 and TRBJ1-2, with D perhaps matching TRBD1 (6 bases). The CDR3 sequence is 14 residues long. V gave up 1 base and J gave up 5 bases, with 14 bases separating them. Germline CDR1 reads DFQATT; CDR2 reads SNEGSKA (reference sequence). CDR3: CSARGSGTPYGYTF. CDR3 DNA: TGCAGTGCTAGAGGCTCCGGGACACCTTATGGCTACACCTTC.

This clonotype was seen a handful of times. The J gene is TRBJ2-1, the V gene TRBV24-1, with 11 bases matching TRBD2. CDR3 length equals 15 residues. Trimming removed 4 bases from V and 3 bases from J; junction bases left unmatched: 1. Germline V gene lookup returns CDR1 KGHDR and CDR2 SFDVKD. The CDR3 here is CATSEGLAVYNEQFF. DNA of the CDR3: TGTGCCACCAGTGAGGGACTAGCGGTCTACAATGAGCAGTTCTTC.

This clonotype appeared a few times. The rearrangement uses TRBV4-3 and TRBJ2-3, with D perhaps matching TRBD2 (7 bases). Between the trimmed V and J ends, which lost 0 bases and 7 bases, there was a span of 23 bases. Per germline, CDR1 LGHNA and CDR2 YSLEER. CDR3 length equals 18 residues. The DNA of the CDR3 is TGCGCCAGCAGCCAAGATTTCTTAGGGGGAGGGCTTAGAAATACGCAGTATTTT. It translates to CASSQDFLGGGLRNTQYF.

This clonotype was seen more than once but under ten times. V is TRBV7-2 and J is TRBJ1-1; the D gene is possibly TRBD1 (5 bases). CDR1 SGHTA and CDR2 FQGNSA come from the germline V gene. V lost 5 bases and J 4 bases, leaving 14 bases between the germline ends. The CDR3 extends over 14 amino acids. The DNA of the CDR3 is TGTGCCAGCAGCCCCCAAATTGGGGGCACTGAAGCTTTCTTT. The encoded protein is CASSPQIGGTEAFF.

The chain has TRBV6-2 or TRBV6-3 and TRBJ1-2; weak D call: TRBD1 (5 bases). There are 15 residues in the CDR3. CDR1 and CDR2 from the germline V gene are MNHEY and SVGEGT. V was trimmed by 3 bases and J by 4 bases, leaving 15 bases between them. In nucleotides, the CDR3 is TGTGCCAGCAGTTATGGGACGGGAGACCTCTATGGCTACACCTTC. As protein: CASSYGTGDLYGYTF.

The chain is built from TRBV6-1 and TRBJ1-5, with D hard to call. The germline V and J ends were trimmed by 6 bases and 0 bases, with 12 bases remaining between them. The V gene's germline CDR1 is MNHNS and CDR2 SASEGT. The CDR3 totals 15 residues. In nucleotides, the CDR3 is TGTGCCAGCAGCTCGGACGGAAATAGCAATCAGCCCCAGCATTTT. Translation: CASSSDGNSNQPQHF.

This clonotype was found a few times. The V gene is TRBV5-1, the J gene TRBJ2-1; 12 bases align to TRBD2. Germline CDR1 is SGHRS and CDR2 is YFSETQ. The V segment lost 4 bases and the J segment 4 bases; nucleotides outside the gene matches: 6. This CDR3 is 16 amino acids long. CDR3 residues: CASSPSGGARYNEQFF. The CDR3 DNA sequence: TGCGCCAGCAGCCCTAGCGGGGGGGCCCGGTACAATGAGCAGTTCTTC.

This clonotype appeared a few times. The CDR3 DNA sequence: TGCAGTGCTAGAGTCGCGACGGGAGCTAGGGAGACCCAGTACTTC. Residues: CSARVATGARETQYF. The rearrangement uses TRBV20-1 and TRBJ2-1; tentatively, D is TRBD2 (6 bases). Gene TRBJ2-5 matches the end of the DNA better, so the J call may be wrong. This CDR3 region has 15 residues. Germline V lookup: CDR1 DFQATT, CDR2 SNEGSKA (reference sequence).

V gene TRBV7-9 combines with J gene TRBJ2-7, with D possibly matching TRBD2 (6 bases). Trimming removed 0 bases from V and 3 bases from J, with 9 bases in between. This CDR3 region has 14 residues. Germline V gene sequence: CDR1 SEHNR, CDR2 FQNEAQ (reference sequence). The CDR3 region has the DNA TGTGCCAGCAGCTTAGCACACGGGGGCTACGAGCAGTACTTC. This encodes CASSLAHGGYEQYF.

The sample holds a few counts of this clonotype. The chain couples TRBV29-1 to TRBJ2-2; a possible D gene is TRBD1 (5 bases). The V gene's germline CDR1 is SQVTM and CDR2 ANQGSEA. The CDR3 loop spans 13 amino acids. V gave up 4 bases and J gave up 4 bases, with 10 bases separating them. CDR3 bases: TGCAGCGTTGCAGGGTTCGCCACCGGGGAGCTGTTTTTT. Translated, it gives CSVAGFATGELFF.